Listed below are T cell receptor beta chains from one sample, sequenced in a study of blood T cell repertoires in COVID-19. Here immunoSEQ multiplex PCR was the method, and the copy in TCRdb shows in-frame clones only, minus some. The data show about 400,000 clones, about 90% seen once. The sample taken for sequencing was PBMCs or T cells enriched from blood (not recorded which). These receptors all stem from a woman under 40 who had recovered from COVID-19. Both conserved end residues are part of each CDR3. The order of the fields is clone size, J gene, V gene, D gene, CDR3 protein, CDR3 DNA. The D gene is left open where the match is weak. Clone size is stated in some rows and not others, as once, few, many or a class when expanded.

NA TRBJ1-6 TRBV7-9 NA CASSERGGHNSPLHF TGTGCCAGCAGCGAGAGGGGGGGTCATAATTCACCCCTCCACTTT
NA TRBJ2-1 TRBV3-1/TRBV3-2 TRBD1 CASSRGTGNYNEQFF TGTGCCAGCAGCCGGGGGACAGGGAACTACAATGAGCAGTTCTTC
NA TRBJ1-2 TRBV6-5 TRBD1 CASRRGTEINYGYTF TGTGCCAGCAGGCGAGGGACAGAAATTAACTATGGCTACACCTTC
NA TRBJ1-5 TRBV7-9 NA CASSRNGNQPQHF TGTGCCAGCAGCCGTAACGGGAATCAGCCCCAGCATTTT
once TRBJ2-3 TRBV6-5 NA CASRPGLREDTQYF TGTGCCAGCAGACCGGGACTCCGCGAAGATACGCAGTATTTT
NA TRBJ1-1 TRBV5-6 NA CASTFGTADTEAFF TGTGCCAGCACCTTCGGGACTGCGGACACTGAAGCTTTCTTT
NA TRBJ2-7 TRBV30 TRBD2 CAWSTSGGALHGQYF TGTGCCTGGAGTACTAGCGGGGGTGCCCTTCATGGGCAGTACTTC
NA TRBJ1-1 TRBV5-1 TRBD1 CASSRTGMNTEAFF TGCGCCAGCAGCAGGACAGGGATGAACACTGAAGCTTTCTTT
NA TRBJ2-1 TRBV6-5 NA CASSYLLGNYNEQFF TGTGCCAGCAGTTACTTACTAGGAAACTACAATGAGCAGTTCTTC
NA TRBJ1-3 TRBV7-2 TRBD1 CASTATGAGNTIYF TGTGCCAGCACCGCGACAGGGGCTGGAAACACCATATATTTT
NA TRBJ1-5 TRBV2 TRBD1 CASSSTGLGNQPQHF TGTGCCAGCAGTTCGACAGGGTTGGGCAATCAGCCCCAGCATTTT
NA TRBJ1-2 TRBV4-1 TRBD1 CASSQGTGANYGYTF TGCGCCAGCAGCCAAGGGACAGGGGCGAACTATGGCTACACCTTC
NA TRBJ1-3 TRBV4-3 TRBD1 CASSSWTGSVGNTIYF TGCGCCAGCAGCTCCTGGACAGGCTCGGTGGGAAACACCATATATTTT
few TRBJ2-1 TRBV19 NA CASSIDLRLGADEQFF TGTGCCAGTAGTATAGATCTCAGACTTGGGGCGGATGAGCAGTTCTTC
once TRBJ2-6 TRBV19 TRBD2 CASSMPLLWTSGVSGANVLTF TGTGCCAGTAGTATGCCCCTACTGTGGACTAGCGGGGTCTCTGGGGCCAACGTCCTGACTTTC
NA TRBJ1-6 TRBV19 NA CASTRGGYSPLHF TGTGCCAGTACACGGGGGGGGTATTCACCCCTCCACTTT
NA TRBJ2-3 TRBV7-3 TRBD2 CASSSLAGGSTDTQYF TGTGCCAGCAGCTCCTTAGCGGGGGGGAGCACAGATACGCAGTATTTT
NA TRBJ2-7 TRBV30 NA CAWTGRGRTYEQYF TGTGCCTGGACTGGCAGGGGACGTACCTACGAGCAGTACTTC
once TRBJ2-7 TRBV25-1 TRBD2 CASGGLAGGDSSYEQYF TGTGCCAGCGGGGGACTAGCGGGGGGCGACAGCTCCTACGAGCAGTACTTC
NA TRBJ1-1 TRBV2 TRBD1 CASSAETGSEAFF TGTGCCAGCAGTGCTGAGACAGGGTCGGAAGCTTTCTTT
NA TRBJ2-2 TRBV9 NA CASSGLGDGDGGELFF TGTGCCAGCAGCGGACTAGGCGACGGGGACGGCGGGGAGCTGTTTTTT
NA TRBJ2-3 TRBV29-1 NA CSVELGDSTDTQYF TGCAGCGTTGAACTCGGGGATAGCACAGATACGCAGTATTTT
NA TRBJ1-1 TRBV7-2 NA CASSSQGSNTEAFF TGTGCCAGCAGCTCACAGGGTTCGAACACTGAAGCTTTCTTT
NA TRBJ1-2 TRBV6-5 NA CASSRDNFYGYTF TGTGCCAGCAGCCGGGACAATTTCTATGGCTACACCTTC
NA TRBJ1-1 TRBV28 NA CASMGGFWALGSFF NA
few TRBJ1-2 TRBV18 NA CASSPLSASNAVSNYGYTF TGTGCCAGCTCACCACTTTCGGCCTCGAACGCGGTGTCTAACTATGGCTACACCTTC
NA TRBJ2-2 TRBV9 TRBD2 CASSLSSRLAGVAGELFF TGTGCCAGCAGCCTATCGAGCCGACTAGCGGGGGTGGCCGGGGAGCTGTTTTTT
NA TRBJ2-7 TRBV18 TRBD1 CASSPGDRDNHEQYF TGTGCCAGCTCACCGGGGGACAGGGATAACCACGAGCAGTACTTC
NA TRBJ1-1 TRBV29-1 TRBD1 CSGVVGGIIEAFF TGCAGCGGTGTCGTAGGGGGCATTATAGAAGCTTTCTTT
NA TRBJ1-2 TRBV6-5 NA CASSYSRGYGYTF TGTGCCAGCAGTTACTCTCGGGGCTATGGCTACACCTTC
NA TRBJ2-5 TRBV24-1 TRBD2 CATSLAGIRETQYF TGTGCCACCAGTTTAGCGGGGATCAGGGAGACCCAGTACTTC
NA TRBJ1-3 TRBV27 NA CASSPNRNTIYF TGTGCCAGCAGTCCTAATAGAAACACCATATATTTT
NA TRBJ2-3 TRBV3-1/TRBV3-2 TRBD2 CASSQEKAGATDTQYF TGTGCCAGCAGCCAAGAGAAGGCGGGAGCGACAGATACGCAGTATTTT
NA TRBJ1-1 TRBV9 TRBD1 CASSETGMNTEAFF TGTGCCAGCAGCGAGACAGGGATGAACACTGAAGCTTTCTTT
NA TRBJ1-4 TRBV5-1 NA CASSLGAGYNEKLFF TGCGCCAGCAGCTTAGGCGCGGGTTATAATGAAAAACTGTTTTTT
NA TRBJ1-6 TRBV3-1/TRBV3-2 NA CASSQASGYSPLHF TGTGCCAGCAGCCAAGCCTCCGGGTATTCACCCCTCCACTTT
NA TRBJ1-4 TRBV5-8 NA CASGEGADAF TGTGCCAGCGGGGAAGGGGCCGACGCGTTT
NA TRBJ2-7 TRBV19 TRBD1 CASSPGQGRLLHEQYF TGTGCCAGTAGTCCGGGACAGGGGCGTCTCCTCCACGAGCAGTACTTC
few TRBJ2-3 TRBV7-9 TRBD1 CASSSMPGQGRTDTQYF TGTGCCAGCAGTTCAATGCCCGGACAGGGGCGCACAGATACGCAGTATTTT
NA TRBJ1-1 TRBV2 NA CASRGAEEAFF TGTGCCAGCAGGGGAGCGGAAGAAGCTTTCTTT
NA TRBJ2-7 TRBV27 NA CASSIAGGYEQYF TGTGCCAGCAGTATCGCAGGGGGGTACGAGCAGTACTTC
NA TRBJ2-1 TRBV5-1 TRBD1 CASSLGGQGSYNEQFF TGCGCCAGCAGCTTGGGAGGACAGGGGTCCTACAATGAGCAGTTCTTC
once TRBJ2-5 TRBV4-3 TRBD2 CASSQGASGGGQETQYF TGCGCCAGCAGCCAAGGGGCTAGCGGGGGGGGACAAGAGACCCAGTACTTC
NA TRBJ2-1 TRBV2 NA CASRGGKQFF TGTGCCAGCCGGGGTGGGAAGCAGTTCTTC
NA TRBJ1-3 TRBV28 TRBD1 CASSLVRTGSIGNTIYF TGTGCCAGCAGTTTAGTACGGACAGGTAGTATTGGAAACACCATATATTTT
NA TRBJ2-7 TRBV6-5 NA CASSYSRGGGRHEQYF TGTGCCAGCAGTTACTCGAGGGGCGGGGGCAGGCACGAGCAGTACTTC
NA TRBJ2-2 TRBV9 TRBD2 CASSVAPSGRAGDGELFF TGTGCCAGCAGCGTAGCTCCCAGCGGGAGGGCAGGGGACGGGGAGCTGTTTTTT
once TRBJ2-1 TRBV2 TRBD2 CASSPGTSASRFLYEQFF TGTGCCAGCAGTCCCGGGACTAGCGCCAGTAGATTTTTGTATGAGCAGTTCTTC
NA TRBJ2-2 TRBV24-1 TRBD1 CATTRGPGQGARTGELFF TGTGCCACCACTCGGGGCCCGGGACAGGGGGCGCGTACCGGGGAGCTGTTTTTT